One TCR beta chain is described in this entry. This entry comes from a study of Ad26.COV2.S vaccination and SARS-CoV-2 variants. Germline V lookup: CDR1 SGHTA, CDR2 FQGNSA. The V end lost 3 bases, the J end lost 1 base, and 7 bases lay between the germline ends. The CDR3 runs 15 residues. The treatment denotes: some 20 received Ad26.COV2.S at low or high dose, single or two shots; about five received placebo; per-sample allocation not given. Collection of samples fell on day 63 after the first vaccine or placebo injection. Assay used: immunoSEQ multiplex PCR; TCRdb lists only in-frame clones, some missing. The sample has roughly 300,000 clones; roughly 90% are singletons.

Source: peripheral blood, taken in a trial of Ad26.COV2.S vaccine versus placebo. The rearrangement uses TRBV7-2 and TRBJ1-6, with a weak D call TRBD1 (6 bases). This receptor was obtained from a person aged 18-60 years who received the Ad26.COV2.S COVID-19 vaccine or a placebo. The CDR3 spells CASSFGQSYNSPLHF. For the CDR3, the DNA is TGTGCCAGCAGCTTCGGACAGTCCTATAATTCACCCCTCCACTTT. Full variable domain (missing parts from reference TRBV7-2 and TRBJ1-6): GAGVSQSPSNKVTEKGKDVELRCDPISGHTALYWYRQSLGQGLEFLIYFQGNSAPDKSGLPSDRFSAERTGGSVSTLTIQRTQQEDSAVYLCASSFGQSYNSPLHFGNGTRLTVT.